The clone carrying this T cell receptor (beta chain) was seen just once. The target antigen is unknown. Adult Caucasians living in Nashville, Tennessee made up all of the donors. Some clones are missing from TCRdb's copy, which holds only in-frame ones; the method was immunoSEQ multiplex PCR. The sample consists of 850,000 to 1,200,000 clones, approximately 76% of them appearing once. Germline trimming cut 6 bases from V and 1 base from J; bases unmatched to any gene: 3. CDR3 length: 14 residues. Germline-derived CDR1 and CDR2 are MGHDK and SYGVNS. This entry belongs to a study of shared clonotypes between healthy human individuals. Across the study: The plates for each donor numbered three CD4 naive, three CD4 memory, two CD8 naive and one CD8 memory. Notes on the study in general: Roughly 5% was the fraction of naive CD4 clonotypes found shared across a few donors. Naive subsets typically showed greater estimated richness than memory subsets.

The TCR comes from a young man in good health. Sequencing used memory CD4+ T cells sorted from blood. Subset: CD45RA-negative fraction. The chain is built from TRBV25-1 and TRBJ2-3; 8 nucleotides agree with TRBD2. The CDR3 region is CASSTAGGTDTQYF. In nucleotides, the CDR3 is TGTGCCAGCAGCACAGCGGGAGGCACAGATACGCAGTATTTT.